This note documents a single T cell receptor beta chain sequence. No antigen is known for it. The sample belongs to a study of T-cell memory formation after mild COVID-19. About the research overall: Largely, the TCR clusters proved donor specific. Findings and caveats of the study: Most CD4+ clones that shrank were in CM and EM, while CD8+ ones turned up in EMRA. Day 15 to 85 contractors were CD4/CD8 balanced; later expanders leaned CD4+.

5'RACE with constant-segment primers built TCRalpha and TCRbeta cDNA libraries with UMIs. TCRdb ran MiXCR on the 5' RACE reads and lists one entry per CDR3 protein. Of about 390,000 distinct CDR3 sequences in the sample, roughly 21% were seen once. Trimming removed 0 bases at V and 0 bases at J, with 9 bases between. CDR3 length equals 15 residues. Germline loops: CDR1 SGDLS, CDR2 YYNGEE. The material sequenced was PBMCs or a T cell subset sorted from them (not recorded which). This rearrangement joins TRBV9 to TRBJ1-2; perhaps TRBD1 as D (5 bases). This sequence originates from an adult woman who had mild COVID-19 (a few samples of this study predate the infection). Cell type and time point are not known. CDR3 in amino acids: CASSVGLTANYGYTF. The CDR3 nucleotides read TGTGCCAGCAGCGTAGGCTTGACAGCTAACTATGGCTACACCTTC.